Following are 5 T cell receptor beta chains from one sample sequenced in a study of technical replicates of blood from a few donors. Measured with immunoSEQ multiplex PCR; TCRdb has only the in-frame clones, and not every one. The profile shows tens of thousands of clones, 92% of them singletons. Sequencing was done on a sample of T cells isolated from PBMCs. The receptors derive from a human donor in good health.

This rearrangement joins TRBV9 to TRBJ1-4; 8 bases fit TRBD1. The CDR3 runs 14 residues. Germline CDR1 SGDLS, CDR2 YYNGEE. J lost 4 bases, V lost 4 bases, and 3 bases had no gene match. The CDR3 loop is CASSQGQDNEKLFF. The DNA of the CDR3 is TGTGCCAGCAGCCAGGGACAGGATAATGAAAAACTGTTTTTT.

V and J are TRBV6-5 and TRBJ2-2; 13 bases are shared with TRBD2. The CDR3 loop spans 15 amino acids. V trimming: 5 bases; J trimming: 6 bases; junction bases outside the gene matches: 3. Germline V gives CDR1 MNHEY, CDR2 SVGAGI. Here the CDR3 DNA reads TGTGCCAGCAGTACTAGCGGGAGGGCCCCCGGGGAGCTGTTTTTT. Translated, it gives CASSTSGRAPGELFF.

The V and J genes are TRBV9 and TRBJ2-5, with TRBD2 identical over 7 bases. This CDR3 has 15 amino acids. Germline CDR1 SGDLS, CDR2 YYNGEE. The V and J ends lost 5 bases and 0 bases, in that order; junction bases with no gene match: 7. The CDR3 DNA follows: TGTGCCAGCAGTCTAGCGGAGATGTACCAAGAGACCCAGTACTTC. Translating it yields CASSLAEMYQETQYF.

This clone occurred a few times. The V gene is TRBV2, the J gene TRBJ1-5, with 9 bases that match TRBD1. Germline-derived CDR1 and CDR2 are SNHLY and FYNNEI. Germline trimming cut 4 bases from V and 6 bases from J; bases unmatched to any gene: 7. The CDR3 is 15 amino acids. This CDR3 is CASSAGQGTGQPQHF. In DNA, the CDR3 is TGTGCCAGCAGTGCGGGACAGGGAACGGGTCAGCCCCAGCATTTT.

This chain uses TRBV2 with TRBJ1-1; D is possibly TRBD1 (5 bases). Germline assignment: CDR1 SNHLY and CDR2 FYNNEI. CDR3 length equals 13 residues. Between the trimmed V and J ends, which lost 7 bases and 4 bases, there was a span of 13 bases. DNA for the CDR3: TGTGCCAGCACCTATGGGGGGGGCACTGAAGCTTTCTTT. Protein product: CASTYGGGTEAFF.